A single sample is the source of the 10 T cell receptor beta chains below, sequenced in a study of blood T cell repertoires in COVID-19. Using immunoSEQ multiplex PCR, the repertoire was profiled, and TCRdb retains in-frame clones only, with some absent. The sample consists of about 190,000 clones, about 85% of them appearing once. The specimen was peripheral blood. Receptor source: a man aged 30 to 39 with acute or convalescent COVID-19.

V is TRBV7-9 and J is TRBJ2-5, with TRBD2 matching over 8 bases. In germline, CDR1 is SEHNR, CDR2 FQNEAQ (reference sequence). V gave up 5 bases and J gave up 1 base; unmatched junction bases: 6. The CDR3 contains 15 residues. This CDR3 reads CASSEGTSLQETQYF. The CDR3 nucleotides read TGTGCCAGCAGCGAGGGGACTAGTCTCCAAGAGACCCAGTACTTC.

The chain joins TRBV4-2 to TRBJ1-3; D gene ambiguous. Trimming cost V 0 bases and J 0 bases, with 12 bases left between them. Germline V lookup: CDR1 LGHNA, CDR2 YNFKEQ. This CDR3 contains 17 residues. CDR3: CASSQEFSTFSGNTIYF. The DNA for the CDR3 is TGTGCCAGCAGCCAAGAGTTCTCCACATTCTCTGGAAACACCATATATTTT.

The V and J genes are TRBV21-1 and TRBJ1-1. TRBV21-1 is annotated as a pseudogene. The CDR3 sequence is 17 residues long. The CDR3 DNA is TGTGCCAGCAGCAAAGGGGGGAGGGGCGGAGGTTACACTGAAGCTTTCTTT. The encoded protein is CASSKGGRGGGYTEAFF.

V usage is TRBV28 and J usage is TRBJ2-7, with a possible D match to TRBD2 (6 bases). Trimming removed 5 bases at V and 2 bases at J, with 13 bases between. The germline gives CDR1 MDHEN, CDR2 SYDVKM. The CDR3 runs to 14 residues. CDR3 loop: CASSPLGLTYEQYF. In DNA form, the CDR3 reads TGTGCCAGCAGTCCCCTTGGACTAACCTACGAGCAGTACTTC.

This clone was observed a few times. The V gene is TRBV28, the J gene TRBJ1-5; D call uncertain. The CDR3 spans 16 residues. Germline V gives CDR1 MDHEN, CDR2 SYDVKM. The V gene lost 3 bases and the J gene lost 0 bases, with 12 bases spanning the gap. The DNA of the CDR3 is TGTGCCAGCAGTTTCCTTGCGGGAAATAGCAATCAGCCCCAGCATTTT. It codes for CASSFLAGNSNQPQHF.

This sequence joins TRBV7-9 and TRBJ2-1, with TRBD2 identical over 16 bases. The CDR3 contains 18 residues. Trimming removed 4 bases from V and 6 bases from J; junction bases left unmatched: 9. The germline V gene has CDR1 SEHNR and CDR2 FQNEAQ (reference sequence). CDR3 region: CASSSGLAGGIIINEQFF. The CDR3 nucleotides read TGTGCCAGCAGCTCGGGACTAGCGGGGGGGATTATTATCAATGAGCAGTTCTTC.

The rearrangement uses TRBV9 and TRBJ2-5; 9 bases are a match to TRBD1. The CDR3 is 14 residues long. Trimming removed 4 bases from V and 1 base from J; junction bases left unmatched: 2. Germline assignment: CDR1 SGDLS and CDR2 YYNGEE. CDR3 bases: TGTGCCAGCAGCAGGACAGGGGTCCAAGAGACCCAGTACTTC. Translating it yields CASSRTGVQETQYF.

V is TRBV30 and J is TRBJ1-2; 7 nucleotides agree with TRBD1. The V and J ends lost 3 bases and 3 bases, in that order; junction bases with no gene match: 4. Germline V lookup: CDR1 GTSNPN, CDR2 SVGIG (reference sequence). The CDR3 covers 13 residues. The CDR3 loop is CAWRGQSDYGYTF. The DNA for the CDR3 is TGTGCCTGGAGGGGACAGAGCGACTATGGCTACACCTTC.

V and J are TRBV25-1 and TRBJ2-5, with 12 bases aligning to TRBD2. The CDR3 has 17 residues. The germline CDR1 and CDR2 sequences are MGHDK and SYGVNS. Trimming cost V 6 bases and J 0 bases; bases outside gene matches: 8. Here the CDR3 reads CASSGGLAGSYQETQYF. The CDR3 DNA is TGTGCCAGCAGCGGGGGACTAGCGGGCAGCTACCAAGAGACCCAGTACTTC. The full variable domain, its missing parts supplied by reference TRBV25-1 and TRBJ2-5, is EADIYQTPRYLVIGTGKKITLECSQTMGHDKMYWYQQDPGMELHLIHYSYGVNSTEKGDLSSESTVSRIRTEHFPLTLESARPSHTSQYLCASSGGLAGSYQETQYFGPGTRLLVL.

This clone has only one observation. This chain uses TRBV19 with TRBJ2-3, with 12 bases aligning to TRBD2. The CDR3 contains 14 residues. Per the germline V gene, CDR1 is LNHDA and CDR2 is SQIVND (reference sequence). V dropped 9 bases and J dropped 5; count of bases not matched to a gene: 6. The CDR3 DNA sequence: TGTGCCAGCAACCTAGCGGGAGGGATAGATACGCAGTATTTT. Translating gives CASNLAGGIDTQYF.